This T cell receptor (beta chain) derives from a study of T cell responses to AZD1222 COVID-19 vaccine. As to this clone: Antigen specificity is unknown.

Study-wide results and limits: The study found Spike-specific TCR breadth and depth rose after two AZD1222 doses. No repertoire was sampled before or during the peak T cell response, only after it.

Data came from immunoSEQ multiplex PCR; TCRdb stores just in-frame clones and leaves some out. The table shows over 130,000 clones, with more than 85% occurring only once. This receptor was obtained from an adult who received the AZD1222 COVID-19 vaccine. The material sequenced was peripheral blood, taken 28 days after the second AZD1222 dose.

The CDR3 bases are TGCGCCAGCAGCCAAGATCAAGAGACAGGACTAGCGGGATCGACAGATACGCAGTATTTT. Translation: CASSQDQETGLAGSTDTQYF. J is TRBJ2-3 and V is TRBV4-3; the match to TRBD2 covers 12 bases. This CDR3 has 20 amino acids. The V gene's germline CDR1 is LGHNA and CDR2 YSLEER. Losses at the gene ends were 0 bases for V and 3 bases for J; bases not matched to a gene: 13.